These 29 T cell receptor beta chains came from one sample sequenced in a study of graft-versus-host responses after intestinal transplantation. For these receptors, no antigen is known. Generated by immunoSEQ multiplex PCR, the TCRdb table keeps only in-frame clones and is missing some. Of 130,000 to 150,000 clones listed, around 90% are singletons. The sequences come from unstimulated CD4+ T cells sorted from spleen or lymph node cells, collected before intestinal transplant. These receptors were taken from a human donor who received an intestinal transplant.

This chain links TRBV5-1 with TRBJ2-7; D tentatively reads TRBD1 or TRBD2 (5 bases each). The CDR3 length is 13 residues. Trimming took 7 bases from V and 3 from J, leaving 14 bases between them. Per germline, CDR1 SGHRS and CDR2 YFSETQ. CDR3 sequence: CASSRGEGYEQYF. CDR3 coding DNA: TGCGCCAGCTCTAGAGGGGAAGGCTACGAGCAGTACTTC. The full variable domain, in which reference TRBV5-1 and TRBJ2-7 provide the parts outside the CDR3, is KAGVTQTPRYLIKTRGQQVTLSCSPISGHRSVSWYQQTPGQGLQFLFEYFSETQRNKGNFPGRFSGRQFSNSRSEMNVSTLELGDSALYLCASSRGEGYEQYFGPGTRLTVT.

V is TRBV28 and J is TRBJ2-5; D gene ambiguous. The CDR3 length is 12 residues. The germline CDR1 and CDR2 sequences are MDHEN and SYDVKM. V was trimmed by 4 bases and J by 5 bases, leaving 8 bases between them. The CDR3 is CASSSGFETQYF. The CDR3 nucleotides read TGTGCCAGCAGTTCAGGTTTTGAGACCCAGTACTTC.

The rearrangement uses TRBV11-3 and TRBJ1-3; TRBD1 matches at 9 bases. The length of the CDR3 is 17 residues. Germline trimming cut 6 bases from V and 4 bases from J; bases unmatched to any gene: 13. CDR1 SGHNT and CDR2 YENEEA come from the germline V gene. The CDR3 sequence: CASSHHRGLTSGNTIYF. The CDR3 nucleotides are TGTGCCAGCAGTCACCACAGGGGGCTCACTTCGGGAAACACCATATATTTT. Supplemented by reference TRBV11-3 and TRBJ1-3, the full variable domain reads EAGVVQSPRYKIIEKKQPVAFWCNPISGHNTLYWYLQNLGQGPELLIRYENEEAVDDSQLPKDRFSAERLKGVDSTLKIQPAELGDSAVYLCASSHHRGLTSGNTIYFGEGSWLTVV.

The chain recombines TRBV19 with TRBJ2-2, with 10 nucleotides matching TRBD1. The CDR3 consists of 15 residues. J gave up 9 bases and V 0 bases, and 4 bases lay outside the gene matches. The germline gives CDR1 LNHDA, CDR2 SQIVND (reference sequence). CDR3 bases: TGTGCCAGTAGTATAGAATCGACAGGGGGCCGGGAGCTGTTTTTT. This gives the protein CASSIESTGGRELFF.

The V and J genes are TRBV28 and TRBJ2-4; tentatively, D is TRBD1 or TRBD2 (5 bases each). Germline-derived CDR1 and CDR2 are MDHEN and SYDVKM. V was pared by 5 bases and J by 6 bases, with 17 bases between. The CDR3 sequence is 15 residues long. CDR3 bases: TGTGCCAGCAGTGCATACGGGGCGCAGGGAAACATTCAGTACTTC. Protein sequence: CASSAYGAQGNIQYF.

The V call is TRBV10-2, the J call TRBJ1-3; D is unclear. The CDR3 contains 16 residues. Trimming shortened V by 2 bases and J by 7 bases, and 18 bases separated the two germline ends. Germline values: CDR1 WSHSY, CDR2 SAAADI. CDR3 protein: CASSEGFGRLRNTIYF. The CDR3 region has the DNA TGCGCCAGCAGTGAGGGATTCGGGAGGTTGCGGAACACCATATATTTT.

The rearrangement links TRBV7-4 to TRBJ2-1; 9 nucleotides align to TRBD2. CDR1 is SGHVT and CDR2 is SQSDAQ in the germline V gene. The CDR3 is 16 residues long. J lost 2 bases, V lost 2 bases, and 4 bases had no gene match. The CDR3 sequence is CASSLKREVTYNEQFF. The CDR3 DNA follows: TGTGCCAGCAGCTTAAAGCGGGAGGTTACCTACAATGAGCAGTTCTTC.

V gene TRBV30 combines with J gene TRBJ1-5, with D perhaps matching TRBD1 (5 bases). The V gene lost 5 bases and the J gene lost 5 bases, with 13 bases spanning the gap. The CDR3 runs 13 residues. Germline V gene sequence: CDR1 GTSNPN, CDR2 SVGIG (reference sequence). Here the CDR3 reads CAWQGRIDQPQHF. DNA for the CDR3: TGTGCCTGGCAGGGTAGAATAGATCAGCCCCAGCATTTT.

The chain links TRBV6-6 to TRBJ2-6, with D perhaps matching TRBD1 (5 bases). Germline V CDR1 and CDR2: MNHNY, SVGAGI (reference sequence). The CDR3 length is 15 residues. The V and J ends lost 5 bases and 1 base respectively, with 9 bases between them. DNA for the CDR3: TGTGCCAGCAGTCCGACAGAGTCTGGGGCCAACGTCCTGACTTTC. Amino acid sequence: CASSPTESGANVLTF.

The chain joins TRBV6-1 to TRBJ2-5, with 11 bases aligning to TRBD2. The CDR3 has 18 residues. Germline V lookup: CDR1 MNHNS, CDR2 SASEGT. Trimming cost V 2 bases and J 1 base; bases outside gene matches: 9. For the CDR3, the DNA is TGTGCCAGCAGTGAACTGCTAGCGGGAGGCGGGGGCCAAGAGACCCAGTACTTC. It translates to CASSELLAGGGGQETQYF.

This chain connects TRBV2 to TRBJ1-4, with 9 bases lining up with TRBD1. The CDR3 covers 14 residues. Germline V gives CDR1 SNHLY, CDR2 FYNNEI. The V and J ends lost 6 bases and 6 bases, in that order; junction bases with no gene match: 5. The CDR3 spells CASREDRGDEKLFF. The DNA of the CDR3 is TGTGCCAGCAGAGAGGACAGGGGTGATGAAAAACTGTTTTTT.

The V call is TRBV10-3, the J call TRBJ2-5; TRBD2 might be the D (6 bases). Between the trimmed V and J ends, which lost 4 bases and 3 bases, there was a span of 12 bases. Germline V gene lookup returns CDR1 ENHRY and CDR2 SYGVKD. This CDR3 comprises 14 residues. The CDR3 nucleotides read TGTGCCATCAGTGCCGGGACTCGGGAAGAGACCCAGTACTTC. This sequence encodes CAISAGTREETQYF.

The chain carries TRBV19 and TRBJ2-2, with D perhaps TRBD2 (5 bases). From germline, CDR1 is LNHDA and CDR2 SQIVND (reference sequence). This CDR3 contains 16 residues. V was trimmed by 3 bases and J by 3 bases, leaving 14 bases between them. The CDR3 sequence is CASSIGLYGYTGELFF. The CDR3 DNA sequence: TGTGCCAGTAGTATCGGACTTTACGGTTACACCGGGGAGCTGTTTTTT.

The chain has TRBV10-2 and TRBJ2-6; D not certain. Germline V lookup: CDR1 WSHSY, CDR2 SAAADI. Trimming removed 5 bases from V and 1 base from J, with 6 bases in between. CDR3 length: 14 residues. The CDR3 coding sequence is TGCGCCAGCAGTCCCAAGTCTGGGGCCAACGTCCTGACTTTC. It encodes CASSPKSGANVLTF.

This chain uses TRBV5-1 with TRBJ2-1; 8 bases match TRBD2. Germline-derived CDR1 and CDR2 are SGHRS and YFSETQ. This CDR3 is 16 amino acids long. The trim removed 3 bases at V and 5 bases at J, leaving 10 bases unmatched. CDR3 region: CASSWTSKGAHNEQFF. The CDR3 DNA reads TGCGCCAGCAGCTGGACTAGCAAAGGGGCCCACAATGAGCAGTTCTTC.

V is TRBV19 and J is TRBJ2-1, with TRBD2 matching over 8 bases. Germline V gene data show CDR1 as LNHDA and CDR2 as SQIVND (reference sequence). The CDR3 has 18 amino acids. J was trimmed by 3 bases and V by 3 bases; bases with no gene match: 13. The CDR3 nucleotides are TGTGCCAGTAGTATCTTCTCGGATGAGCGGGAGTTCTACAATGAGCAGTTCTTC. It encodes CASSIFSDEREFYNEQFF. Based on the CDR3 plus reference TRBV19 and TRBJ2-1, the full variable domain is DGGITQSPKYLFRKEGQNVTLSCEQNLNHDAMYWYRQDPGQGLRLIYYSQIVNDFQKGDIAEGYSVSREKKESFPLTVTSAQKNPTAFYLCASSIFSDEREFYNEQFFGPGTRLTVL.

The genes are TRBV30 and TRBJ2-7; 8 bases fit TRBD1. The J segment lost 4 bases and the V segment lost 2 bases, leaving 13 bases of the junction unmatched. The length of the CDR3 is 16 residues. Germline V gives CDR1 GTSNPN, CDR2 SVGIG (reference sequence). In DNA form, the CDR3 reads TGTGCCTGGAGTTCCATCCCGGACAGGGCCGGGTACGAGCAGTACTTC. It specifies CAWSSIPDRAGYEQYF.

The DNA of the CDR3 is TGTGCCAGCAGCATCGGGACAGGCGCGAACACTGAAGCTTTCTTT. Its protein is CASSIGTGANTEAFF. V and J are TRBV7-6 and TRBJ1-1; TRBD1 agrees at 8 bases. The CDR3 is 15 amino acids. Germline V lookup: CDR1 SGHVS, CDR2 FNYEAQ. V trimming: 5 bases; J trimming: 1 base; junction bases outside the gene matches: 6.

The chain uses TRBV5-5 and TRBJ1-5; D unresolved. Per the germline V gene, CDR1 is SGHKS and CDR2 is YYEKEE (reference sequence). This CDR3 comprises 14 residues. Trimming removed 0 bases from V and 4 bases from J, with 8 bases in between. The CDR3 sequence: CASSLEQNNQPQHF. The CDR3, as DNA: TGTGCCAGCAGCTTGGAACAGAATAATCAGCCCCAGCATTTT. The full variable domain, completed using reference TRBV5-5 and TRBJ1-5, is DAGVTQSPTHLIKTRGQQVTLRCSPISGHKSVSWYQQVLGQGPQFIFQYYEKEERGRGNFPDRFSARQFPNYSSELNVNALLLGDSALYLCASSLEQNNQPQHFGDGTRLSIL.

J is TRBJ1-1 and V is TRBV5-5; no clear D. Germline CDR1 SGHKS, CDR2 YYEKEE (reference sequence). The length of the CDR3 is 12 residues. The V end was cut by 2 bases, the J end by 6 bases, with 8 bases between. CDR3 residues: CASSFSGAEAFF. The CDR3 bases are TGTGCCAGCAGCTTTTCGGGAGCTGAAGCTTTCTTT. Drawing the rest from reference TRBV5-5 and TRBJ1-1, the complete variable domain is DAGVTQSPTHLIKTRGQQVTLRCSPISGHKSVSWYQQVLGQGPQFIFQYYEKEERGRGNFPDRFSARQFPNYSSELNVNALLLGDSALYLCASSFSGAEAFFGQGTRLTVV.

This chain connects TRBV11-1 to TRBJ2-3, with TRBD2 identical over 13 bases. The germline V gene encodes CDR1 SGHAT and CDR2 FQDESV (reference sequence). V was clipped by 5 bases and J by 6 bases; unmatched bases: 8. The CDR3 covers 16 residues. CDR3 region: CASSLSLAGGPDTQYF. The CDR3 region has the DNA TGTGCCAGCAGCCTATCACTAGCGGGAGGGCCGGATACGCAGTATTTT.

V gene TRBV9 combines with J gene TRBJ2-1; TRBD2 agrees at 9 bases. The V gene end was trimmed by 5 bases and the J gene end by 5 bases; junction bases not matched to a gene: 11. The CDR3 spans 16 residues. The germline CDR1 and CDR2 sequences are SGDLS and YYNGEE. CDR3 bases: TGTGCCAGCAGTACCGGGACTAGCAACCCCGACAATGAGCAGTTCTTC. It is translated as CASSTGTSNPDNEQFF. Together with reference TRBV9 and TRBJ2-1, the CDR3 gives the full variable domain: DSGVTQTPKHLITATGQRVTLRCSPRSGDLSVYWYQQSLDQGLQFLIQYYNGEERAKGNILERFSAQQFPDLHSELNLSSLELGDSALYFCASSTGTSNPDNEQFFGPGTRLTVL.

The CDR3 spells CASSLSGTGGNTEAFF. In nucleotides, the CDR3 is TGTGCCAGCAGCCTTTCCGGGACAGGGGGAAACACTGAAGCTTTCTTT. V and J are TRBV9 and TRBJ1-1; the match to TRBD1 covers 11 bases. The J segment lost 2 bases and the V segment lost 4 bases, leaving 7 bases of the junction unmatched. This CDR3 is built from 16 residues. Germline V gives CDR1 SGDLS, CDR2 YYNGEE.

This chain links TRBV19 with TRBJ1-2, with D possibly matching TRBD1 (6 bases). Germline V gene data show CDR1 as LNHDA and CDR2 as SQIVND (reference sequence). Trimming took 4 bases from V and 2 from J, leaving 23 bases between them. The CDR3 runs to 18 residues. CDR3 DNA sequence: TGTGCCAGTAGTAAGGCCGGGACATCCTGGGCTTTAAACTATGGCTACACCTTC. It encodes CASSKAGTSWALNYGYTF.

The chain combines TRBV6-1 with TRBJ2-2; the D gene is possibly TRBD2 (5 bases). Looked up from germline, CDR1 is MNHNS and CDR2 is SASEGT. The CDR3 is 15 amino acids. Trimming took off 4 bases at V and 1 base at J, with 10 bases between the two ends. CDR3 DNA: TGTGCCAGCAGTGCGCGGACTGAGAACACCGGGGAGCTGTTTTTT. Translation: CASSARTENTGELFF.

The chain's CDR3 is CASSQDSGPREAFF. CDR3 nucleotides: TGCGCCAGCAGCCAAGATTCGGGCCCTCGGGAAGCTTTCTTT. J is TRBJ1-1 and V is TRBV4-3; no definite D call. The V gene lost 0 bases and the J gene lost 8 bases, with 13 bases spanning the gap. This CDR3 has 14 amino acids. Germline V gene sequence: CDR1 LGHNA, CDR2 YSLEER.

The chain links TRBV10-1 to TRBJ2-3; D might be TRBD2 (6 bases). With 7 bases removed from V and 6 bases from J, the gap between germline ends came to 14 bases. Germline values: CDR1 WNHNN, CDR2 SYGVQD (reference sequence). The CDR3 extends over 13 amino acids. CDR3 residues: CASMRDGGDTQYF. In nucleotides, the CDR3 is TGCGCCAGCATGCGGGATGGGGGGGATACGCAGTATTTT.

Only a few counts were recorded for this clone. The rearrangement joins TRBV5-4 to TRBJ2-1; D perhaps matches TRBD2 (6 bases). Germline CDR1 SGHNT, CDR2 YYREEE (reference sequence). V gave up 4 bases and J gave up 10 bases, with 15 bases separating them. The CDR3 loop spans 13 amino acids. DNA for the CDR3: TGTGCCAGCAGCCCACCGGGACTTTCAGAGCAGTTCTTC. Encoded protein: CASSPPGLSEQFF.

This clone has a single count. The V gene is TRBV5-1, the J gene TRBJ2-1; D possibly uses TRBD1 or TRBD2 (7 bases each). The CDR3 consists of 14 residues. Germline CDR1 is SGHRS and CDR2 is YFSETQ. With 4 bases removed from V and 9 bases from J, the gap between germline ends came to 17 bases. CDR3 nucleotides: TGCGCCAGCAGCATGGGGGAGGGGGCCGGTGAGCAGTTCTTC. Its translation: CASSMGEGAGEQFF.